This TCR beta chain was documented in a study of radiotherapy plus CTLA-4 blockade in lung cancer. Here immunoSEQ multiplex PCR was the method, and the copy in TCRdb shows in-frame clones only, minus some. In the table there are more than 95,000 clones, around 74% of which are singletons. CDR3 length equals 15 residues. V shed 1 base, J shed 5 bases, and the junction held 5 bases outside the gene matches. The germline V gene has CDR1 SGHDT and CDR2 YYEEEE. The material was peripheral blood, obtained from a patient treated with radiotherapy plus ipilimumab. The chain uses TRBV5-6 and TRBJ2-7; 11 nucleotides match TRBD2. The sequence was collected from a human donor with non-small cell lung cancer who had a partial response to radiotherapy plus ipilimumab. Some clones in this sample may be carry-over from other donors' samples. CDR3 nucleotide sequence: TGTGCCAGCAGCTTGCTCACTAGCGGGAGCCACGAGCAGTACTTC. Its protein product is CASSLLTSGSHEQYF.